The T cell receptor (beta chain) described here comes from a study of radiotherapy plus CTLA-4 blockade in lung cancer. Study as a whole: Objective response rate was 18%; disease control rate, about 31%. Study-wide findings and caveats: Tumor-derived TCR clones expanded in blood after radiotherapy plus ipilimumab. Early blood T cell clone dynamics reportedly forecast response best, with interferon-beta.

Assay: immunoSEQ multiplex PCR; the TCRdb copy retains only in-frame clones and omits some. The repertoire holds some 78,000 clones, with more than 75% as singletons. J gave up 2 bases and V 6 bases, and 6 bases lay outside the gene matches. The length of the CDR3 is 15 residues. Germline CDR1 is MNHNS and CDR2 is SASEGT. Worth noting for this clone: As yet, its antigen is unknown.

The sequencing used peripheral blood, collected from a patient treated with radiotherapy plus ipilimumab. The chain employs TRBV6-1 and TRBJ2-1; TRBD1 aligns across 8 bases. The sequence came from a human donor with non-small cell lung cancer who had stable disease on radiotherapy plus ipilimumab. CDR3 in amino acids: CASSLTGGTYNEQFF. CDR3 bases: TGTGCCAGCAGCCTTACAGGGGGGACCTACAATGAGCAGTTCTTC.